The entry below gives a single T cell receptor beta chain sequence along with its context. Original handling: The assay estimated nucleated cells by amplifying reference gene primers. Sequencing was performed with immunoSEQ multiplex PCR; in TCRdb, only in-frame clones are kept and a portion is missing. V and J calls and clone size are as listed in that table; D and trimming were resolved from the DNA. The top ten clones hold around 14% of a sample with around 83,000 clones, 75% to 90% of them seen once. This specimen belongs to a study of blood T cell repertoires in COVID-19. Across the whole study: The study drew acute and convalescent COVID-19 samples from the United States, Italy and Spain. T cells, B-cell-depleted T cells, or PBMCs supplied cDNA or gDNA.

Germline lookup yields CDR1 SGHTA and CDR2 FQGNSA. Trimming removed 1 base from V and 4 bases from J; junction bases left unmatched: 7. This CDR3 is built from 17 residues. This clonotype was sampled from a man between 65 and 85 years old with active or convalescent COVID-19. V and J are TRBV7-2 and TRBJ2-5; 12 nucleotides match TRBD2. Sequencing was performed on peripheral blood. CDR3 coding DNA: TGTGCCAGCAGCTTAGTAACGCTAGCGGGAGGGTTAGAGACCCAGTACTTC. This codes for CASSLVTLAGGLETQYF.